This is a list of T cell receptor beta chains from one sample in a study of blood T cells in healthy people across ages. In TCRdb, the 5' RACE reads were re-called with MiXCR into one record per CDR3 protein. The sample has roughly 1,800,000 distinct CDR3 sequences, roughly 49% seen once. Input material: blood. The source is a woman aged 40 to 50 in good health. Both conserved end residues are part of each CDR3. Each record gives: V gene, J gene, clone size, CDR3 protein. Clone size is not always given. Where it is, it says once, few, many or a class for expanded clones.

>TRBV12-3/TRBV12-4|TRBJ1-2|.
CASRPNTQGSAGYTF
>TRBV20-1|TRBJ2-1|few
CSARAGTSGNNEQFF
>TRBV7-3|TRBJ2-7|few
CASSLKSGLEDREQYF
>TRBV4-2|TRBJ1-4|.
CASSQDPRDYEKLFF
>TRBV5-1|TRBJ2-3|few
CASSRQRGDDTDTQYF
>TRBV4-1|TRBJ2-7|few
CASSQEDRATYEQYF
>TRBV7-7|TRBJ1-4|.
CASSTGTGGQKLFF
>TRBV6-2/TRBV6-3|TRBJ1-5|once
CASKWGQGGNQPQHF
>TRBV7-9|TRBJ1-1|.
CASSLVRTENTEAFF
>TRBV7-2|TRBJ2-5|.
CASSRQKETQYF
>TRBV3-1|.|.
CASSQEGGTYNEQYF
>TRBV19|TRBJ1-4|.
CASTSGPATNEKLFF
>TRBV27|TRBJ1-1|.
CASSLSNGLNTEAFF
>TRBV6-4|TRBJ2-1|.
CASSEVAGGPGEQFF
>TRBV29-1|TRBJ2-7|few
CSGGTGAGEQYF
>TRBV28|TRBJ2-7|.
CASSSAGTGNSYEQYF
>TRBV28|TRBJ2-6|.
CASSLSPRGRVLSGANVLTF
>TRBV29-1|TRBJ2-7|few
CSVVDRGAYEQYF
>TRBV7-2|TRBJ2-1|few
CASSLDRVVGDEQFF
>TRBV7-2|TRBJ2-3|.
CASSLWSRATSTDTQYF
>TRBV25-1|TRBJ2-1|few
CASTDWRNEQFF
>TRBV9|TRBJ2-3|.
CASSIGGGIDTQYF
>TRBV4-1|TRBJ2-3|.
CASSQDRDRVRYF
>TRBV20-1|TRBJ1-6|few
CSARDFRTGGRVALHF
>TRBV19|TRBJ2-7|.
CASNRQLSSYEQYF
>TRBV6-2/TRBV6-3|TRBJ2-1|few
CASSYYGQGWNEQFF
>TRBV7-2|TRBJ2-1|few
CASSLLWDRGGTEQFF
>TRBV7-2|TRBJ2-5|few
CASSLEETGMETQYF
>TRBV20-1|TRBJ1-2|.
CSARDSGRGYTF
>TRBV6-2/TRBV6-3|TRBJ2-5|few
CASSYAQVQETQYF
>TRBV20-1|TRBJ2-7|.
CSATQVTSYEQYF
>TRBV3-1|TRBJ2-7|.
CASSDKGFGLTYEQYF
>TRBV7-9|.|.
CASSSITAKLSEQYF
>TRBV24-1|TRBJ2-5|few
CATSDQATSGGGETQYF
>TRBV7-2|TRBJ2-5|few
CASSLEGPGVLQYF
>TRBV29-1|TRBJ2-1|.
CSVEPPARSSYNEQFF
>TRBV5-1|TRBJ2-6|few
CASMNREVWAGANVLTF
>TRBV27|TRBJ2-5|few
CASSPTGGNQETQYF
>TRBV7-9|TRBJ2-7|few
CASSPTLAGPSYEQYF
>TRBV7-2|TRBJ1-2|once
CASRPRGQGALGGYTF
>TRBV29-1|TRBJ2-3|once
CSVEARDRGDTQYF
>TRBV10-3|TRBJ2-5|.
CAISGQQGASGNEQYF
>TRBV10-1|TRBJ2-7|once
CASSEGGQATREQYF
>TRBV6-5|TRBJ1-2|.
CASSYTRQFYGYTF
>TRBV19|.|.
CASSVKAGAVYEQYF
>TRBV27|TRBJ1-1|.
CATRMNTEAFF
>TRBV5-5|TRBJ2-1|.
CASSPARTGPAGSYNEQFF
>TRBV7-2|TRBJ1-6|.
CASSLPPELHF
>TRBV15|TRBJ1-3|once
CATSKRDGNTIYF
>TRBV20-1|TRBJ2-7|.
CSARKGYGQYF
>TRBV27|TRBJ2-1|few
CASERQGGSSNEQFF
>TRBV20-1|TRBJ1-6|few
CSAAGGESSYNSPLHF
>TRBV5-1|TRBJ2-7|.
CASSRTSDSSYEQYF
>TRBV20-1|.|.
CSASVRDTVYEQYF
>TRBV28|TRBJ2-7|.
CASCQGYEQYF